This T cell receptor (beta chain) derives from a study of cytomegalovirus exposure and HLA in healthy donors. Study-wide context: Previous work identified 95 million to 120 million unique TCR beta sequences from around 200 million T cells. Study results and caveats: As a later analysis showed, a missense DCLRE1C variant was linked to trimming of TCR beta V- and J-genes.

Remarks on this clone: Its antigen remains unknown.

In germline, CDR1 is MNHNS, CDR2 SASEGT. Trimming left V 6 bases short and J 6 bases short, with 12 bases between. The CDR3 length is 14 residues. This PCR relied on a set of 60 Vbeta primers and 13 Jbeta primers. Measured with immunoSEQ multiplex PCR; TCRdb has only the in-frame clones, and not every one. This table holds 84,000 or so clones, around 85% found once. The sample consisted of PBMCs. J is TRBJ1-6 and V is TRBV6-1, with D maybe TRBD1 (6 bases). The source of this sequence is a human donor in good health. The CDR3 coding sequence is TGTGCCAGCAGAGCAGGGGACACTAATTCACCCCTCCACTTT. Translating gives CASRAGDTNSPLHF.